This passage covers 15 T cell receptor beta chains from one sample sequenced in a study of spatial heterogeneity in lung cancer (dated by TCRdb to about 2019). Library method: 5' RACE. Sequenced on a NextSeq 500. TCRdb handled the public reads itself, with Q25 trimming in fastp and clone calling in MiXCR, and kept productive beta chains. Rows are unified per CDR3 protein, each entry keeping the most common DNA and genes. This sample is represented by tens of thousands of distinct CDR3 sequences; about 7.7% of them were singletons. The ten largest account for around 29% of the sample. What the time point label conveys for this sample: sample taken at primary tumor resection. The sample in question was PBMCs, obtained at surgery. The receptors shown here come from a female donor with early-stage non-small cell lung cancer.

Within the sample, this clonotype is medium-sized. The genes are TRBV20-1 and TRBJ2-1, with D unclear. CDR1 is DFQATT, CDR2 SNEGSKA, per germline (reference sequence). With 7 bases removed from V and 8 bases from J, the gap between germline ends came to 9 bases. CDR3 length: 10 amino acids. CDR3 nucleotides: TGCAGTGTTACCCGCGATGAGCAGTTCTTC. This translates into CSVTRDEQFF.

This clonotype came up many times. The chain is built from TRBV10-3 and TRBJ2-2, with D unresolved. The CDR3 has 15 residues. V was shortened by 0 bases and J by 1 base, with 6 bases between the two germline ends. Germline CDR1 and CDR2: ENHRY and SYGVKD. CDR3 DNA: TGTGCCATCAGTGAGTCCGTGGGGAACACCGGGGAGCTGTTTTTT. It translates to CAISESVGNTGELFF.

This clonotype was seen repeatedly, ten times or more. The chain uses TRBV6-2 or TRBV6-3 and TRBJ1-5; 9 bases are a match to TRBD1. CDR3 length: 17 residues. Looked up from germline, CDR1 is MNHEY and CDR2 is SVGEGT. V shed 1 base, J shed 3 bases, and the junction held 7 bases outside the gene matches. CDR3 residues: CASSYYEGQGLNQPQHF. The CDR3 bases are TGTGCCAGCAGTTACTATGAGGGACAGGGCCTCAATCAGCCCCAGCATTTT.

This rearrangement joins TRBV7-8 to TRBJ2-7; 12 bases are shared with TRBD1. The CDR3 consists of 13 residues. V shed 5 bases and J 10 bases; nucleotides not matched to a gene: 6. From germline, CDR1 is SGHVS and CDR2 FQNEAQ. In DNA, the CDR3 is TGTGCCAGCAGCCCGGGGACAGGGGGCCGTCAGTACTTC. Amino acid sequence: CASSPGTGGRQYF.

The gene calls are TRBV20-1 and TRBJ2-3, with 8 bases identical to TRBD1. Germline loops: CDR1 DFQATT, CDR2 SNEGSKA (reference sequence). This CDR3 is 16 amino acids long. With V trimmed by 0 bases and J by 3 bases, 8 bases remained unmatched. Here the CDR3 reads CSARDWGRGLTDTQYF. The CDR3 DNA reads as TGCAGTGCTAGAGATTGGGGCAGGGGGCTTACAGATACGCAGTATTTT.

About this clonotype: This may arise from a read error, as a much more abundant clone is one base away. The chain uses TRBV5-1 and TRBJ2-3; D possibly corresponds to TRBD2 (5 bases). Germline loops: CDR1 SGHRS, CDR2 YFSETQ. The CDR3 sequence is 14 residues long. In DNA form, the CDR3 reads TGCGCCAGCAGCTTGGAAATGGAGGCAGATACGCATTATTTT. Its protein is CASSLEMEADTHYF.

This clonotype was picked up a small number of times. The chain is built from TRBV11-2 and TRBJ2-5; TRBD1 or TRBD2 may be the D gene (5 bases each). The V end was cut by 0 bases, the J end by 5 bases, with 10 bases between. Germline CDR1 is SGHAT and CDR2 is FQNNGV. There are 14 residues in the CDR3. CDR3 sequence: CASSLDSWGETQYF. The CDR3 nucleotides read TGTGCCAGCAGCTTAGATTCGTGGGGGGAGACCCAGTACTTC.

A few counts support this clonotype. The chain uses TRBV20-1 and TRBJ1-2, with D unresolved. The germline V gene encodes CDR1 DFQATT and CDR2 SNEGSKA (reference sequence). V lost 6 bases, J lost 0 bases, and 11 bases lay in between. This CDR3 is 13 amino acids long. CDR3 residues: CSAIPESNYGYTF. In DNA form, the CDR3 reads TGCAGTGCCATACCCGAATCTAACTATGGCTACACCTTC.

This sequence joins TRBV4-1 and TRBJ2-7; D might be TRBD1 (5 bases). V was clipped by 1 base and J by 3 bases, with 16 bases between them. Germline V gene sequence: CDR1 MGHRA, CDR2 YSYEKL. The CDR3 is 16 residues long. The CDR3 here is CASSQGADSRFYEQYF. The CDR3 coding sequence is TGCGCCAGCAGCCAAGGGGCCGACAGCAGATTCTACGAGCAGTACTTC.

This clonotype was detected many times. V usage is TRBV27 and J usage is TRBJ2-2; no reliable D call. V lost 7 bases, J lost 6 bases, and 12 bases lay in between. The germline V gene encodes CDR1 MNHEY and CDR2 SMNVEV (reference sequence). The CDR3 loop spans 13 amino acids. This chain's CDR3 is CASTLDRAGELFF. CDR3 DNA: TGTGCCAGCACTCTTGATAGGGCCGGGGAGCTGTTTTTT.

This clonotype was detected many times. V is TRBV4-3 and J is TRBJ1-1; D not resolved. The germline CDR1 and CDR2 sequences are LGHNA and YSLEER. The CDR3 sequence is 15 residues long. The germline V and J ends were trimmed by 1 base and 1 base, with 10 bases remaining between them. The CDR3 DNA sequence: TGCGCCAGCAGCCAAGTTGGACCCCAGAACACTGAAGCTTTCTTT. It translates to CASSQVGPQNTEAFF.

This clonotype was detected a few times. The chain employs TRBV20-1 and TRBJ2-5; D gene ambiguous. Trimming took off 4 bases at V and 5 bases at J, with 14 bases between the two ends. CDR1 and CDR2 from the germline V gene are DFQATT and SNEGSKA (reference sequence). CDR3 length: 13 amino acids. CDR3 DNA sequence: TGCAGTGCTAATAAGTGGATACGCGAGACCCAGTACTTC. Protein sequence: CSANKWIRETQYF.

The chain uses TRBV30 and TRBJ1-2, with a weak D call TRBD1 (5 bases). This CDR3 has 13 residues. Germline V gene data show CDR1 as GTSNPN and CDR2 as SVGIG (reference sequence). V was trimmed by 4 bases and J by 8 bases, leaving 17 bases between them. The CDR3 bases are TGTGCCTGGACTCCGGGTGGGGCCGGGGGCTACACCTTC. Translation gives CAWTPGGAGGYTF.

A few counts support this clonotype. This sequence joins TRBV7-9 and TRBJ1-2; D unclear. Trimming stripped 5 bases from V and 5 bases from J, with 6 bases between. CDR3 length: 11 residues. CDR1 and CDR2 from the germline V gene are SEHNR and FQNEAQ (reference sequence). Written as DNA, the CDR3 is TGTGCCAGCAGCGTGGGTTATGGCTACACCTTC. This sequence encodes CASSVGYGYTF.

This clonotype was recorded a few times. The CDR3 nucleotides are TGTGCCACCAGTGATCCCACAGGGACAGATACGCAGTATTTT. Translation gives CATSDPTGTDTQYF. The chain uses TRBV24-1 and TRBJ2-3, with D perhaps matching TRBD1 (6 bases). V lost 3 bases, J lost 3 bases, and 9 bases lay in between. The CDR3 has 14 residues. Germline V CDR1 and CDR2: KGHDR, SFDVKD.